These 24 T cell receptor beta chains were all obtained from the same sample, sequenced in a study of shared clonotypes between healthy human individuals. Clones were sequenced by immunoSEQ multiplex PCR, and TCRdb holds only the in-frame ones, with some missing. Among 2 million to 2.5 million clones listed, roughly 93% were seen once. Input material: naive CD4+ T cells from PBMCs. Described subset: CD45RA+ positively selected. The receptor set was obtained from a man between 18 and 35 years old in good health. Some clones in this sample may be carry-over from other donors' samples.

The V and J genes are TRBV4-3 and TRBJ1-2; D may be TRBD1 (5 bases). The CDR3 is made up of 13 amino acids. Germline CDR1 LGHNA, CDR2 YSLEER. Trimming cost V 4 bases and J 5 bases, with 11 bases left between them. The CDR3 DNA reads TGCGCCAGCAGCCGGGAGGGGCTATATGGCTACACCTTC. This encodes CASSREGLYGYTF.

This clone was detected once. The sample contains more than one DNA sequence encoding this CDR3. The genes are TRBV6-9 and TRBJ2-3; D ambiguous. V was cut by 9 bases and J by 6 bases, with 7 bases left in between. Germline V gene sequence: CDR1 MNHGY, CDR2 SVAAGI. The CDR3 length is 10 residues. DNA for the CDR3: TGTGCCAGTCTCGCGGATACGCAGTATTTT. Amino acid sequence: CASLADTQYF.

The rearrangement uses TRBV5-8 and TRBJ1-4, with a tentative D call TRBD1 (5 bases). CDR3 length equals 13 residues. The V gene lost 7 bases and the J gene lost 10 bases, with 17 bases spanning the gap. Germline loops: CDR1 SGHTS, CDR2 YDEGEE. This CDR3 reads CASFLGPGGKLFF. The CDR3 region has the DNA TGTGCCAGCTTCCTTGGGCCTGGGGGAAAACTGTTTTTT.

This chain uses TRBV28 with TRBJ2-7; D might be TRBD1 (6 bases). Germline CDR1 reads MDHEN; CDR2 reads SYDVKM. Trimming removed 5 bases at V and 4 bases at J, with 12 bases between. The CDR3 is 13 residues long. CDR3 protein: CASSPTGIYEQYF. Here the CDR3 DNA reads TGTGCCAGCAGTCCCACAGGGATTTACGAGCAGTACTTC.

The chain joins TRBV18 to TRBJ2-3; 12 bases align to TRBD2. The germline gives CDR1 KGHSH, CDR2 LQKENI. V shed 5 bases and J 3 bases; nucleotides not matched to a gene: 6. The CDR3 covers 16 residues. Written as DNA, the CDR3 is TGTGCCAGCTCAACGACTAGCGGGAGTGGGACAGATACGCAGTATTTT. It is translated as CASSTTSGSGTDTQYF. Filled out from reference TRBV18 and TRBJ2-3, the complete variable domain reads NAGVMQNPRHLVRRRGQEARLRCSPMKGHSHVYWYRQLPEEGLKFMVYLQKENIIDESGMPKERFSAEFPKEGPSILRIQQVVRGDSAAYFCASSTTSGSGTDTQYFGPGTRLTVL.

The chain uses TRBV7-9 and TRBJ1-4; 8 bases match TRBD1. The CDR3 loop spans 14 amino acids. In germline, CDR1 is SEHNR, CDR2 FQNEAQ (reference sequence). V shed 6 bases, J shed 7 bases, and the junction held 7 bases outside the gene matches. This CDR3 is CASRQDREGEKLFF. The CDR3, as DNA: TGTGCCAGCAGACAGGACAGGGAAGGTGAAAAACTGTTTTTT.

The chain uses TRBV27 and TRBJ2-1; the match to TRBD2 covers 11 bases. This CDR3 has 17 amino acids. With 5 bases clipped from V and 5 bases from J, the junction kept 11 bases outside the gene matches. Germline loops: CDR1 MNHEY, CDR2 SMNVEV (reference sequence). The CDR3 loop is CASSPDYSGRANNEQFF. CDR3 sequence (DNA): TGTGCCAGCAGTCCCGATTATAGCGGGAGGGCCAACAATGAGCAGTTCTTC.

A note on this clone: The sample contains more than one DNA sequence encoding this CDR3. The chain couples TRBV7-9 to TRBJ2-7; 13 bases are shared with TRBD2. V gave up 5 bases and J gave up 5 bases; unmatched junction bases: 3. Germline CDR1 is SEHNR and CDR2 is FQNEAQ (reference sequence). There are 14 residues in the CDR3. CDR3 protein: CASSLGLAGDEQYF. The CDR3 bases are TGTGCCAGCAGCCTAGGACTAGCGGGAGACGAGCAGTACTTC.

This chain joins TRBV27 and TRBJ2-5; 7 bases map to TRBD2. Germline V lookup: CDR1 MNHEY, CDR2 SMNVEV (reference sequence). This CDR3 spans 14 amino acids. After removal of 8 bases from V and 4 bases from J, the junction contained 10 bases not matched to a gene. DNA for the CDR3: TGTGCCAGCGCCGACTTGGGGGGGGGAGAGACCCAGTACTTC. Encoded protein: CASADLGGGETQYF.

This chain links TRBV28 with TRBJ1-2; D unclear. Germline V gene lookup returns CDR1 MDHEN and CDR2 SYDVKM. The CDR3 is 13 residues long. Deletions cut 6 bases from V and 8 bases from J, with 16 bases between. CDR3 in amino acids: CASRHHLLGGYTF. As DNA, the CDR3 is TGTGCCAGCAGACACCACCTTCTGGGCGGCTACACCTTC.

The chain combines TRBV28 with TRBJ2-5; D may be TRBD1 or TRBD2 (6 bases each). Per germline, CDR1 MDHEN and CDR2 SYDVKM. Between the trimmed V and J ends, which lost 5 bases and 4 bases, there was a span of 17 bases. The CDR3 totals 15 residues. CDR3 sequence reads: CASSPPSGGGETQYF. Here the CDR3 DNA reads TGTGCCAGCAGTCCCCCGAGCGGAGGGGGAGAGACCCAGTACTTC.

As for this clone: This sample also contains other DNA sequences that code for the same CDR3. V usage is TRBV6-5 and J usage is TRBJ1-2, with 10 bases aligning to TRBD1. The V gene's germline CDR1 is MNHEY and CDR2 SVGAGI. This CDR3 comprises 14 residues. Trimming at V came to 1 base and at J to 8 bases, leaving 4 bases not matched to a gene. Written as DNA, the CDR3 is TGTGCCAGCAGTTACTTGGGACAGGGGTACGGCTACACCTTC. As protein: CASSYLGQGYGYTF.

The chain joins TRBV18 to TRBJ1-1; D may be TRBD1 (5 bases). This CDR3 region has 18 residues. Trimming shortened V by 3 bases and J by 0 bases, and 20 bases separated the two germline ends. Germline values: CDR1 KGHSH, CDR2 LQKENI. CDR3 DNA sequence: TGTGCCAGCTCACCGACCCCCGGGACCCGGATCATGAACACTGAAGCTTTCTTT. It encodes CASSPTPGTRIMNTEAFF. Supplemented by reference TRBV18 and TRBJ1-1, the full variable domain reads NAGVMQNPRHLVRRRGQEARLRCSPMKGHSHVYWYRQLPEEGLKFMVYLQKENIIDESGMPKERFSAEFPKEGPSILRIQQVVRGDSAAYFCASSPTPGTRIMNTEAFFGQGTRLTVV.

The V and J genes are TRBV7-2 and TRBJ1-5; D is unclear. Germline V CDR1 and CDR2: SGHTA, FQGNSA. The CDR3 has 15 residues. Trimming took 1 base from V and 3 from J, leaving 10 bases between them. The CDR3 DNA is TGTGCCAGCAGCTTAGTGAGTGGCGACAATCAGCCCCAGCATTTT. It is translated as CASSLVSGDNQPQHF.

J is TRBJ1-4 and V is TRBV29-1; no definite D call. The CDR3 extends over 13 amino acids. Germline CDR1 is SQVTM and CDR2 is ANQGSEA. Trimming took 6 bases from V and 7 from J, leaving 15 bases between them. The CDR3 sequence: CSVQNSLGEKLFF. The CDR3, as DNA: TGCAGCGTCCAGAACTCGCTGGGTGAAAAACTGTTTTTT.

V and J are TRBV27 and TRBJ2-2; possibly TRBD1 or TRBD2 for D (5 bases each). This CDR3 contains 15 residues. Trimming took 6 bases from V and 2 from J, leaving 13 bases between them. Germline V gene data show CDR1 as MNHEY and CDR2 as SMNVEV (reference sequence). CDR3 nucleotide sequence: TGTGCCAGCAGACTGGGACCGTCAAACACCGGGGAGCTGTTTTTT. It encodes CASRLGPSNTGELFF.

The sample holds one count of this clone. The V and J genes are TRBV11-2 and TRBJ1-1; D unclear. The germline V and J ends were trimmed by 4 bases and 0 bases, with 9 bases remaining between them. The CDR3 is 14 residues long. The germline gives CDR1 SGHAT, CDR2 FQNNGV. DNA of the CDR3: TGTGCCAGCAGCTCCCTTCGGGTGAACACTGAAGCTTTCTTT. Amino acid sequence: CASSSLRVNTEAFF.

The chain has TRBV5-1 and TRBJ2-1; 15 bases are shared with TRBD2. V lost 4 bases, J lost 4 bases, and 6 bases stayed unmatched. Germline CDR1 reads SGHRS; CDR2 reads YFSETQ. This CDR3 contains 17 residues. The CDR3 spells CASSGGTSGRNYNEQFF. In DNA, the CDR3 is TGCGCCAGCAGCGGCGGGACTAGCGGGAGGAATTACAATGAGCAGTTCTTC.

The chain employs TRBV6-5 and TRBJ2-1, with D uncertain. The germline gives CDR1 MNHEY, CDR2 SVGAGI. V was trimmed by 2 bases and J by 6 bases, leaving 5 bases between them. CDR3 size: 12 residues. CDR3 DNA: TGTGCCAGCAGTTACACTTCCAATGAGCAGTTCTTC. Translating gives CASSYTSNEQFF.

The chain joins TRBV30 to TRBJ2-5; the D gene is possibly TRBD2 (5 bases). The V and J ends lost 0 bases and 5 bases respectively, with 7 bases between them. The CDR3 has 12 amino acids. CDR1 GTSNPN and CDR2 SVGIG come from the germline V gene (reference sequence). The CDR3 spells CAWSVIAETQYF. The CDR3 DNA is TGTGCCTGGAGTGTGATAGCGGAGACCCAGTACTTC.

V and J are TRBV7-8 and TRBJ2-7; 7 nucleotides agree with TRBD1. The CDR3 spans 14 residues. The J segment lost 6 bases and the V segment lost 5 bases, leaving 10 bases of the junction unmatched. CDR1 and CDR2 (germline): SGHVS, FQNEAQ. CDR3 coding DNA: TGTGCCAGCAGCGAGGGGACAGTGCCCGGCGAGCAGTACTTC. It translates to CASSEGTVPGEQYF.

CDR3 bases: TGTGCCAGTGAGGACAGGGGGCCTGGAAACACCATATATTTT. Amino acids: CASEDRGPGNTIYF. This chain connects TRBV28 to TRBJ1-3; TRBD1 matches 11 bases. V shed 9 bases, J shed 2 bases, and the junction held 3 bases outside the gene matches. CDR3 size: 14 residues. Germline V lookup: CDR1 MDHEN, CDR2 SYDVKM.

The V call is TRBV5-4, the J call TRBJ2-1, with 8 bases that match TRBD2. CDR1 and CDR2 from the germline V gene are SGHNT and YYREEE (reference sequence). The CDR3 totals 15 residues. The J segment lost 4 bases and the V segment lost 7 bases, leaving 10 bases of the junction unmatched. The CDR3 DNA reads TGTGCCAGCTCAGCGGGAGTTCCCAAATACAATGAGCAGTTCTTC. Its translation is CASSAGVPKYNEQFF. The complete variable domain, with remaining parts taken from reference TRBV5-4 and TRBJ2-1, reads ETGVTQSPTHLIKTRGQQVTLRCSSQSGHNTVSWYQQALGQGPQFIFQYYREEENGRGNFPPRFSGLQFPNYSSELNVNALELDDSALYLCASSAGVPKYNEQFFGPGTRLTVL.

The chain has TRBV28 and TRBJ2-5; possibly TRBD2 for D (5 bases). This CDR3 is 15 amino acids long. With 5 bases removed from V and 1 base from J, the gap between germline ends came to 14 bases. Looked up from germline, CDR1 is MDHEN and CDR2 is SYDVKM. CDR3 in amino acids: CASSSSYGSQETQYF. Here the CDR3 DNA reads TGTGCCAGCAGTAGCTCGTATGGGAGCCAAGAGACCCAGTACTTC.